The clone carrying this TCR beta chain was counted only a few times. Its target is unknown. This sample was taken from a study of T cell repertoires in cytomegalovirus infection. As for the study in general: Signatures in public TCR beta sequences pointed to both CMV infection and matching HLA type.

Study results and caveats: Individuals carrying CMV plus the relevant HLA were identified by cumulative frequency of public TCR beta families. The response measured ex vivo was dominated by TCR beta clonotypes (HLA-C-restricted and CMV-specific).

TCRdb reanalysed the reads using MiXCR and keeps one entry per CDR3 protein. The data hold 150,000 to 200,000 distinct CDR3 sequences, with roughly 27% observed a single time. This TCR was sampled from a human donor in good health (CMV status not recorded). Some clones in this sample may be carry-over from other donors' samples. Sequencing was carried out using PBMCs.

CDR3 sequence: CASSLDLAADTQYF. The CDR3 bases are TGCGCCAGCAGCTTGGATCTAGCAGCAGATACGCAGTATTTT. V and J are TRBV5-1 and TRBJ2-3; tentative D call: TRBD2 (5 bases). CDR1 is SGHRS and CDR2 is YFSETQ in the germline V gene. Between the trimmed V and J ends, which lost 0 bases and 4 bases, there was a span of 9 bases. CDR3 length equals 14 residues.